The 28 T cell receptor beta chains presented below share a single source sample, sequenced in a study of cytotoxic CD8 clonotypes in ibrutinib-treated CLL. Generated by immunoSEQ multiplex PCR, the TCRdb table keeps only in-frame clones and is missing some. Of around 250,000 clones in the sample, 70% were seen once. This specimen was PBMCs, taken after 24 months of ibrutinib treatment. The receptors come from a human donor with chronic lymphocytic leukemia.

The chain joins TRBV5-5 to TRBJ2-3; D is undetermined. In germline, CDR1 is SGHKS, CDR2 YYEKEE (reference sequence). Trimming cost V 1 base and J 5 bases, with 11 bases left between them. This CDR3 has 14 residues. CDR3 bases: TGTGCCAGCAGCTTGTGGGATAGAGTAGATACGCAGTATTTT. It specifies CASSLWDRVDTQYF.

CDR3 in amino acids: CASSGLEGGELFF. The CDR3 DNA reads as TGTGCCAGCAGTGGGCTAGAGGGCGGGGAGCTGTTTTTT. The chain has TRBV6-1 and TRBJ2-2; perhaps TRBD2 as D (5 bases). The V and J ends lost 4 bases and 7 bases respectively, with 10 bases between them. The CDR3 contains 13 residues. CDR1 and CDR2 (germline): MNHNS, SASEGT.

The chain has TRBV1 and TRBJ2-7; no DNA check was done on the table's D call, TRBD2. TRBV1 has pseudogene status. The CDR3 sequence is 15 residues long. The CDR3 loop reads CTSSQVSTSGYEQYF. The CDR3 region has the DNA TGCACCAGCAGCCAAGTTAGCACTAGCGGCTACGAGCAGTACTTC.

The count of this clone is one. The chain couples TRBV7-6 to TRBJ2-3; D not certain. Germline loops: CDR1 SGHVS, CDR2 FNYEAQ. The CDR3 is 13 residues long. Trimming took off 0 bases at V and 2 bases at J, with 3 bases between the two ends. The CDR3 coding sequence is TGTGCCAGCAGCTTAGCAAACACAGATACGCAGTATTTT. Its protein product is CASSLANTDTQYF.

The chain is built from TRBV7-8 and TRBJ2-7; no definite D call. Per germline, CDR1 SGHVS and CDR2 FQNEAQ. The CDR3 is 13 residues long. Trimming shortened V by 2 bases and J by 6 bases, and 11 bases separated the two germline ends. The DNA for the CDR3 is TGTGCCAGCAGCTTACTTGGCCCCTCCGAGCAGTACTTC. As protein: CASSLLGPSEQYF.

The chain is built from TRBV29-1 and TRBJ2-5; D call uncertain. The CDR3 covers 10 residues. The germline CDR1 and CDR2 sequences are SQVTM and ANQGSEA. V was trimmed by 7 bases and J by 5 bases, leaving 8 bases between them. The CDR3 DNA reads TGCAGCGCTTTGACGGAGACCCAGTACTTC. Translation: CSALTETQYF.

This rearrangement joins TRBV15 to TRBJ2-5, with D unresolved. V lost 3 bases and J lost 4, with 12 bases in between. The length of the CDR3 is 14 residues. The V gene's germline CDR1 is LNHNV and CDR2 YYDKDF (reference sequence). CDR3 amino acids: CATSSQARLETQYF. In DNA form, the CDR3 reads TGTGCCACCAGCAGCCAGGCTCGTCTAGAGACCCAGTACTTC.

The J gene is TRBJ1-2, the V gene TRBV5-5; possible D gene TRBD1, 6 bases. Germline-derived CDR1 and CDR2 are SGHKS and YYEKEE (reference sequence). The CDR3 totals 16 residues. Trimming took off 2 bases at V and 2 bases at J, with 16 bases between the two ends. CDR3 sequence: CASSLPDWTENYGYTF. Here the CDR3 DNA reads TGTGCCAGCAGCTTACCTGATTGGACAGAGAACTATGGCTACACCTTC.

The chain couples TRBV6-5 to TRBJ1-5, with a weak D call TRBD1 (5 bases). The CDR3 covers 15 residues. CDR1 is MNHEY, CDR2 SVGAGI, per germline. Between the trimmed V and J ends, which lost 5 bases and 6 bases, there was a span of 17 bases. The CDR3 sequence is CASSVLSGAGQPQHF. As DNA, the CDR3 is TGTGCCAGCAGTGTACTCAGCGGGGCGGGTCAGCCCCAGCATTTT.

This sequence joins TRBV19 and TRBJ2-3; 13 bases are a match to TRBD2. The CDR3 runs to 20 residues. Unmatched junction bases numbered 16, after V lost 5 bases and J lost 2 bases. Germline V lookup: CDR1 LNHDA, CDR2 SQIVND (reference sequence). The DNA of the CDR3 is TGTGCCAGTAGTCGGACTAGCGGGAGTTTTCCCCCTTTGTCCACAGATACGCAGTATTTT. Translation gives CASSRTSGSFPPLSTDTQYF.

A note on this clone: One end of the junction varies from germline; a read error may be responsible. The chain uses TRBV18 and TRBJ2-1, with 9 bases aligning to TRBD2. This CDR3 has 12 residues. The germline V gene encodes CDR1 KGHSH and CDR2 LQKENI. The CDR3 coding sequence is TGTGCCAGCTCACCACCCGAGCGGGGGGTAATCTTC. It translates to CASSPPERGVIF.

The V and J genes are TRBV29-1 and TRBJ2-5; weak D call: TRBD2 (6 bases). Looked up from germline, CDR1 is SQVTM and CDR2 is ANQGSEA. This CDR3 has 12 residues. Deletions cut 5 bases from V and 0 bases from J, with 7 bases between. The CDR3 DNA is TGCAGCGTTCGGGGGTACCAAGAGACCCAGTACTTC. This translates into CSVRGYQETQYF.

This sequence joins TRBV6-5 and TRBJ2-7, with D unclear. Trimming removed 6 bases from V and 4 bases from J, with 16 bases in between. The CDR3 extends over 14 amino acids. Germline V gene lookup returns CDR1 MNHEY and CDR2 SVGAGI. The CDR3 spells CASSPRPILYEQYF. The DNA for the CDR3 is TGTGCCAGCAGCCCTAGACCGATCCTATACGAGCAGTACTTC.

The chain uses TRBV5-4 and TRBJ2-3, with D perhaps TRBD1 or TRBD2 (7 bases each). Trimming pared 4 bases from V and 4 bases from J, leaving 16 bases between. CDR3 length equals 15 residues. CDR1 SGHNT and CDR2 YYREEE come from the germline V gene (reference sequence). The CDR3 region has the DNA TGTGCCAGCAGCGCTTACAGGGGAGGGTCAGATACGCAGTATTTT. Its translation: CASSAYRGGSDTQYF.

This clone appeared a few times. V usage is TRBV7-9 and J usage is TRBJ1-2; no reliable D call. The CDR3 totals 14 residues. Germline V CDR1 and CDR2: SEHNR, FQNEAQ (reference sequence). Trimming shortened V by 5 bases and J by 7 bases, and 17 bases separated the two germline ends. CDR3 in DNA: TGTGCCAGCAGCCATTTTCAGGCGGCCGGTGGCTACACCTTC. It is translated as CASSHFQAAGGYTF.

This clone has just a few counts. The genes are TRBV5-4 and TRBJ2-7; 14 bases match TRBD2. The CDR3 length is 15 residues. The germline CDR1 and CDR2 sequences are SGHNT and YYREEE (reference sequence). With 3 bases clipped from V and 7 bases from J, the junction kept 6 bases outside the gene matches. The CDR3 protein is CASSSGLAGVWEQYF. The CDR3 coding sequence is TGTGCCAGCAGCTCGGGACTAGCGGGAGTGTGGGAGCAGTACTTC. Combining the CDR3 with reference TRBV5-4 and TRBJ2-7 gives the whole variable domain ETGVTQSPTHLIKTRGQQVTLRCSSQSGHNTVSWYQQALGQGPQFIFQYYREEENGRGNFPPRFSGLQFPNYSSELNVNALELDDSALYLCASSSGLAGVWEQYFGPGTRLTVT.

The rearrangement joins TRBV29-1 to TRBJ2-3; possible D gene TRBD1, 6 bases. This CDR3 has 14 amino acids. V was clipped by 6 bases and J by 3 bases, with 16 bases between them. Germline CDR1 SQVTM, CDR2 ANQGSEA. CDR3 coding DNA: TGCAGCGTGGGTCTGGGACAAGATACAGATACGCAGTATTTT. Protein sequence: CSVGLGQDTDTQYF.

The chain recombines TRBV29-1 with TRBJ2-7, with 8 nucleotides matching TRBD1. V gave up 7 bases and J gave up 1 base; unmatched junction bases: 15. From germline, CDR1 is SQVTM and CDR2 ANQGSEA. This CDR3 is 16 amino acids long. CDR3 DNA sequence: TGCAGCGGCGTCACCGGACAGGGAGTGAGTTCCTACGAGCAGTACTTC. Translation: CSGVTGQGVSSYEQYF.

This clone appeared a few times. The genes are TRBV6-5 and TRBJ1-2; 7 bases are a match to TRBD1. Looked up from germline, CDR1 is MNHEY and CDR2 is SVGAGI. Germline trimming cut 7 bases from V and 0 bases from J; bases unmatched to any gene: 5. The CDR3 spans 14 residues. The CDR3 spells CASIGDSTNYGYTF. The CDR3 DNA sequence: TGTGCCAGCATAGGGGACAGTACTAACTATGGCTACACCTTC.

The CDR3 nucleotides are TGTGCCAGCAGCTTAGAGGGAGAAAACCAGCCCCAGCATTTT. It yields the protein CASSLEGENQPQHF. The V gene is TRBV7-2, the J gene TRBJ1-5, with unresolved D. V was clipped by 1 base and J by 7 bases, with 11 bases between them. The CDR3 totals 14 residues. CDR1 and CDR2 (germline): SGHTA, FQGNSA.

The rearrangement uses TRBV27 and TRBJ2-7; D uncertain. Per the germline V gene, CDR1 is MNHEY and CDR2 is SMNVEV (reference sequence). This CDR3 region has 13 residues. V gave up 3 bases and J gave up 2 bases, with 8 bases separating them. The CDR3 sequence: CASSFRQAYEQYF. The CDR3, as DNA: TGTGCCAGCAGTTTCAGGCAAGCCTACGAGCAGTACTTC.

This sequence joins TRBV15 and TRBJ1-1, with TRBD1 as a possible D gene (5 bases). Trimming stripped 1 base from V and 5 bases from J, with 11 bases between. The CDR3 consists of 14 residues. The germline V gene has CDR1 LNHNV and CDR2 YYDKDF (reference sequence). The CDR3: CATSRARDGTEAFF. In nucleotides, the CDR3 is TGTGCCACCAGCAGAGCACGGGACGGTACTGAAGCTTTCTTT.

The chain is built from TRBV10-3 and TRBJ1-5; possible D gene TRBD1, 6 bases. Germline values: CDR1 ENHRY, CDR2 SYGVKD. This CDR3 region has 16 residues. Trimming cost V 2 bases and J 3 bases, with 14 bases left between them. The CDR3 bases are TGTGCCATCAGTGAGCTCGGGACATCGCACAATCAGCCCCAGCATTTT. Its protein is CAISELGTSHNQPQHF.

The chain carries TRBV11-1 and TRBJ2-7; D is possibly TRBD1 (5 bases). Germline CDR1 and CDR2: SGHAT and FQDESV (reference sequence). This CDR3 contains 13 residues. V dropped 4 bases and J dropped 2 bases, with 9 bases sitting between them. The chain's CDR3 is CASSSDITYEQYF. The DNA of the CDR3 is TGTGCCAGCAGCTCGGACATTACCTACGAGCAGTACTTC.

This clone was counted between two and nine times. This rearrangement joins TRBV11-3 to TRBJ2-7, with 9 positions matching TRBD1. CDR1 is SGHNT and CDR2 is YENEEA in the germline V gene. The V segment lost 2 bases and the J segment 2 bases; nucleotides outside the gene matches: 4. This CDR3 spans 15 amino acids. CDR3 amino acids: CASSLLGTGPYEQYF. The CDR3 bases are TGTGCCAGCAGCTTATTAGGGACAGGGCCCTACGAGCAGTACTTC.

The rearrangement joins TRBV7-2 to TRBJ2-6; 7 bases agree with TRBD1. V gave up 4 bases and J gave up 0 bases; unmatched junction bases: 3. The CDR3 totals 16 residues. The germline gives CDR1 SGHTA, CDR2 FQGNSA. The CDR3 spells CASSSGQNSGANVLTF. CDR3 nucleotide sequence: TGTGCCAGCAGCTCGGGACAGAACTCTGGGGCCAACGTCCTGACTTTC. The whole variable domain, remainder taken from reference TRBV7-2 and TRBJ2-6, is GAGVSQSPSNKVTEKGKDVELRCDPISGHTALYWYRQSLGQGLEFLIYFQGNSAPDKSGLPSDRFSAERTGGSVSTLTIQRTQQEDSAVYLCASSSGQNSGANVLTFGAGSRLTVL.

The chain carries TRBV9 and TRBJ1-5; possible D gene TRBD1, 5 bases. The CDR3 is 13 amino acids. Germline values: CDR1 SGDLS, CDR2 YYNGEE. V was pared by 7 bases and J by 5 bases, with 13 bases between. Here the CDR3 DNA reads TGTGCCAGCGGGGCCGGCAACCATCAGCCCCAGCATTTT. The encoded protein is CASGAGNHQPQHF.

The rearrangement joins TRBV18 to TRBJ2-1; 9 positions agree with TRBD2. CDR3 length: 14 residues. V shed 4 bases and J 9 bases; nucleotides not matched to a gene: 7. The germline gives CDR1 KGHSH, CDR2 LQKENI. DNA of the CDR3: TGTGCCAGCTCACTAGGGACTAGCCATGGTGAGCAGTTCTTC. Translation gives CASSLGTSHGEQFF.